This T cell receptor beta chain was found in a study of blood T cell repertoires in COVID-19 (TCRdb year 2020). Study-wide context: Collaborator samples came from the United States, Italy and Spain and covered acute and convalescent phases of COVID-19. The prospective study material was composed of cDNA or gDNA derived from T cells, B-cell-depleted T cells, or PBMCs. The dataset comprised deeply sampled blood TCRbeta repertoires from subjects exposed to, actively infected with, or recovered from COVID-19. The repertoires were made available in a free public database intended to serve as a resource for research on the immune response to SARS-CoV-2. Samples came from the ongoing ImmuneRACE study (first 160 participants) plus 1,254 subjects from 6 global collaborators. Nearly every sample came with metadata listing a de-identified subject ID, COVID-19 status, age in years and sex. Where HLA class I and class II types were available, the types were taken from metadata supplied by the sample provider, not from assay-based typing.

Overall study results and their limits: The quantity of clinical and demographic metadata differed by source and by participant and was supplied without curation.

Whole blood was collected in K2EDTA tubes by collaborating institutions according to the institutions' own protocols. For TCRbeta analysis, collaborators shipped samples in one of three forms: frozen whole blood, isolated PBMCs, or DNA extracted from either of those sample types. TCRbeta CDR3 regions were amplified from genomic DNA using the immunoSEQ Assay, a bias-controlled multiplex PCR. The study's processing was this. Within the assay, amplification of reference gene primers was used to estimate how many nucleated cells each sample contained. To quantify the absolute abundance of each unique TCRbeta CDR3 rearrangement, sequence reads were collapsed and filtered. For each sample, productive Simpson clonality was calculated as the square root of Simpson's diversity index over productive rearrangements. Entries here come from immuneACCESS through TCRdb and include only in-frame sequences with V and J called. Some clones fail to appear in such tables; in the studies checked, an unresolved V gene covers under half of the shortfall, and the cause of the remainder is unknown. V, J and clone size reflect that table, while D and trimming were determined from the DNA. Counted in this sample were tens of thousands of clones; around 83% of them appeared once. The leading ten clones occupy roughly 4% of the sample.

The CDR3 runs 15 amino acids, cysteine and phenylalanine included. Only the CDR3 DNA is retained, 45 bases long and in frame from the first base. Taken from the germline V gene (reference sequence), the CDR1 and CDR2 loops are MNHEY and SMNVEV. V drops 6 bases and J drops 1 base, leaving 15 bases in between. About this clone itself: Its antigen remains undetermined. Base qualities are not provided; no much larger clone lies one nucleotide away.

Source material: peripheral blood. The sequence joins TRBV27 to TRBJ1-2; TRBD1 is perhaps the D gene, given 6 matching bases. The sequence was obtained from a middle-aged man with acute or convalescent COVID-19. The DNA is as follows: TGTGCCAGCAGCCCGGGGACAAGACTTAACTATGGCTACACCTTC. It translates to CASSPGTRLNYGYTF.